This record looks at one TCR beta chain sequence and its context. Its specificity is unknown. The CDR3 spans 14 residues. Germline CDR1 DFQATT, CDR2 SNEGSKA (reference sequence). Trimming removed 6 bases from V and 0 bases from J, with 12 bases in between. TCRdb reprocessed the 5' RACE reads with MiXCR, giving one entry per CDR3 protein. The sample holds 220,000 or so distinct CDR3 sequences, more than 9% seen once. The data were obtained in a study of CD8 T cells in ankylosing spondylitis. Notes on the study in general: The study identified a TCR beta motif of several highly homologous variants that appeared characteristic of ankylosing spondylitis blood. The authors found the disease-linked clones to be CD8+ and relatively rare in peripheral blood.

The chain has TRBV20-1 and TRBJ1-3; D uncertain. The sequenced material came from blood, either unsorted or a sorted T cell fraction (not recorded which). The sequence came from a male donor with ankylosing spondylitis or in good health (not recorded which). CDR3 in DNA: TGCAGTGCCACCGCTGGCCACTCTGGAAACACCATATATTTT. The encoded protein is CSATAGHSGNTIYF.